These 5 T cell receptor beta chains were sequenced from one sample in a study of blood T cell repertoires in COVID-19. Some clones are missing from TCRdb's copy, which holds only in-frame ones; the method was immunoSEQ multiplex PCR. The table lists 200,000 or so clones, more than 80% of them singletons, with 10% in the top ten. Input material: peripheral blood. Receptors originate from an elderly woman with acute or convalescent COVID-19.

The count of this clone is one. The genes are TRBV10-3 and TRBJ1-1; 8 nucleotides agree with TRBD1. V shed 6 bases and J 1 base; nucleotides not matched to a gene: 7. CDR1 ENHRY and CDR2 SYGVKD come from the germline V gene. This CDR3 comprises 15 residues. The CDR3 region has the DNA TGTGCCATCAGATCCGGGACAGGCTCGAACACTGAAGCTTTCTTT. It is translated as CAIRSGTGSNTEAFF.

The gene calls are TRBV12-5 and TRBJ2-1; D gene unclear. The germline CDR1 and CDR2 sequences are LGHNT and FRNRAP. The V gene lost 3 bases and the J gene lost 3 bases, with 9 bases spanning the gap. The CDR3 extends over 14 amino acids. CDR3 bases: TGTGCTAGTGGTTTTTTTGCAGACTACAATGAGCAGTTCTTC. Its translation: CASGFFADYNEQFF.

V and J are TRBV6-5 and TRBJ1-6, with TRBD1 identical over 7 bases. J gave up 6 bases and V 0 bases, and 5 bases lay outside the gene matches. Looked up from germline, CDR1 is MNHEY and CDR2 is SVGAGI. The CDR3 consists of 16 residues. This CDR3 is CASSYSMGQRNSPLHF. The CDR3 DNA reads as TGTGCCAGCAGTTACTCCATGGGACAGCGTAATTCACCCCTCCACTTT.

This clone was counted a few times. This chain uses TRBV21-1 with TRBJ2-7; the table calls TRBD2, which could not be checked here. TRBV21-1 is a pseudogene locus. The CDR3 totals 15 residues. CDR3 amino acids: CASRPSGGVSYEQYF. The CDR3, as DNA: TGTGCCAGCAGACCCTCGGGGGGCGTTTCCTACGAGCAGTACTTC.

The V gene is TRBV12-3 or TRBV12-4, the J gene TRBJ2-7, with 7 bases that match TRBD1. The CDR3 extends over 13 amino acids. The J segment lost 2 bases and the V segment lost 3 bases, leaving 1 base of the junction unmatched. The CDR3 coding sequence is TGTGCCAGCAGTTTCCAGGGGGCCTACGAGCAGTACTTC. This encodes CASSFQGAYEQYF.